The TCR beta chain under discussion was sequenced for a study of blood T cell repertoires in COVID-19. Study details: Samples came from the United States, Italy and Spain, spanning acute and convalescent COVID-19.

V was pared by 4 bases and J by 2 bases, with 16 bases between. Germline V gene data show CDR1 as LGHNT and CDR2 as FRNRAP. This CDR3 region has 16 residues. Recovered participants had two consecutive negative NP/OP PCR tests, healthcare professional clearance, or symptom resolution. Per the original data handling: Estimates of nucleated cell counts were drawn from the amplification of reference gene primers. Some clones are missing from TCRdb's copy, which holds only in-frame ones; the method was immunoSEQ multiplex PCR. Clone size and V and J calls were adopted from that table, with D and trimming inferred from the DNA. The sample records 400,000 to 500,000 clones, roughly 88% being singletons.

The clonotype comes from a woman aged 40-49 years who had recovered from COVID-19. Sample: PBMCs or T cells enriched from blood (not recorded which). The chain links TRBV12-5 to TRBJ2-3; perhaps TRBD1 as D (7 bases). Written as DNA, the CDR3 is TGTGCTAGTGGTTACGCGGGACAGCCTGACACAGATACGCAGTATTTT. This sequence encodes CASGYAGQPDTDTQYF.